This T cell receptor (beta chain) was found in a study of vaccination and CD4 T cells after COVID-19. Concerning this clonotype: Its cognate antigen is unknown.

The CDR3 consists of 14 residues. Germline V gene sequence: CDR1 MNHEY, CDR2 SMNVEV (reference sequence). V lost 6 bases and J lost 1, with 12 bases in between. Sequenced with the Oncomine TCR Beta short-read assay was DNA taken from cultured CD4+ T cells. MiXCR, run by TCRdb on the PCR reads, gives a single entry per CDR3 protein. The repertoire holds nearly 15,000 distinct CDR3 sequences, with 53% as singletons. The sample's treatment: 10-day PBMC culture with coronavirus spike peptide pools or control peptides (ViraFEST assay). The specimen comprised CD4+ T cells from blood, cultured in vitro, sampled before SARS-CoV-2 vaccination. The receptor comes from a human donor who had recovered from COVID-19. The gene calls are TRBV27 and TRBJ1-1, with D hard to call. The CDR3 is CASRNLGGNTEAFF. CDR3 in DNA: TGTGCCAGCAGGAACCTGGGTGGGAACACTGAAGCTTTCTTT.